The present entry profiles one T cell receptor (beta chain) with its context. These data belong to a study of blood T cell repertoires in COVID-19. Study at large: Acute and convalescent COVID-19 specimens originated in the United States, Italy and Spain. T cells, B-cell-depleted T cells, or PBMCs provided the cDNA or gDNA that served as material.

The J segment lost 2 bases and the V segment lost 7 bases, leaving 3 bases of the junction unmatched. The CDR3 extends over 13 amino acids. The V gene's germline CDR1 is ENHRY and CDR2 SYGVKD. Per the study methods: Reference gene primer amplification yielded estimated nucleated cell counts. Sequencing was performed with immunoSEQ multiplex PCR; in TCRdb, only in-frame clones are kept and a portion is missing. V, J and clone size were drawn from that table, and D and trimming were deduced from the DNA. The data contain 80,000 to 100,000 clones, more than 65% of them singletons. Specimen: peripheral blood. V and J are TRBV10-3 and TRBJ2-5, with 8 bases aligning to TRBD1. The clonotype originates from a man in his sixties with acute or convalescent COVID-19. CDR3 sequence reads: CAITRDRQETQYF. CDR3 coding DNA: TGTGCCATCACCCGGGACAGGCAAGAGACCCAGTACTTC.